Presented here are 29 T cell receptor beta chains from one specimen sequenced in a study of T-cell memory formation after mild COVID-19. TCRdb re-analysed the 5' RACE reads in MiXCR, keeping a single row per CDR3 protein. The sample has 300,000 to 350,000 distinct CDR3 sequences, 19% seen once. The specimen sequenced was PBMCs or a T cell subset sorted from them (not recorded which). These receptor sequences come from a man between 18 and 35 years old who had mild COVID-19 (a few samples of this study predate the infection). Cell type and time point are not known.

CDR3 DNA sequence: TGTGCCAGCAGTTCCGGACAGGGGAGGTTCTACGAGCAGTACTTC. This encodes CASSSGQGRFYEQYF. This chain connects TRBV12-3 or TRBV12-4 to TRBJ2-7; TRBD1 matches at 9 bases. The CDR3 spans 15 residues. Trimming removed 4 bases from V and 3 bases from J; junction bases left unmatched: 7.

This clonotype was picked up a small number of times. The chain joins TRBV6-5 to TRBJ2-1; 9 bases fit TRBD1. Germline values: CDR1 MNHEY, CDR2 SVGAGI. CDR3 length: 16 residues. V lost 6 bases and J lost 0; bases outside the gene matches: 6. The CDR3 loop reads CASRPQGASSYNEQFF. The CDR3 DNA follows: TGTGCCAGCAGGCCACAGGGGGCGAGCTCCTACAATGAGCAGTTCTTC.

This chain joins TRBV7-3 and TRBJ2-7; perhaps TRBD2 as D (5 bases). V shed 5 bases and J shed 4 bases, with 27 bases lying between them. Germline-derived CDR1 and CDR2 are SGHTA and FQGTGA. This CDR3 comprises 18 residues. CDR3 residues: CASSPPPGENFSVYEQYV. The CDR3 region has the DNA TGTGCCAGCAGCCCCCCCCCCGGGGAGAATTTCTCGGTGTACGAGCAGTACGTC.

CDR3 sequence: CASRRTSGETQYF. CDR3 sequence (DNA): TGTGCCAGCAGGAGGACTAGCGGGGAGACCCAGTACTTC. This rearrangement joins TRBV12-3 or TRBV12-4 to TRBJ2-5; TRBD2 agrees at 11 bases. This CDR3 is built from 13 residues. Trimming cost V 6 bases and J 5 bases; bases outside gene matches: 2.

The genes are TRBV12-3 or TRBV12-4 and TRBJ2-7; D gene uncertain. Trimming took 5 bases from V and 3 from J, leaving 8 bases between them. There are 12 residues in the CDR3. The CDR3 nucleotides are TGTGCCAGCAGTCACCCTTACTACGAGCAGTACTTC. As protein: CASSHPYYEQYF.

The chain is built from TRBV5-1 and TRBJ1-1; 8 nucleotides align to TRBD1. Germline trimming cut 4 bases from V and 8 bases from J; bases unmatched to any gene: 7. CDR1 is SGHRS and CDR2 is YFSETQ in the germline V gene. The CDR3 runs 13 residues. The CDR3 reads CASSPWTGIEAFF. CDR3 coding DNA: TGCGCCAGCAGCCCGTGGACAGGGATCGAAGCTTTCTTT.

The J gene is TRBJ2-5, the V gene TRBV20-1, with TRBD1 matching 11 bases. The CDR3 runs to 15 residues. V trimming: 5 bases; J trimming: 5 bases; junction bases outside the gene matches: 10. Germline V gene lookup returns CDR1 DFQATT and CDR2 SNEGSKA (reference sequence). CDR3 DNA: TGCAGTGCTCTGTTCGGGACAGGGGGTTATGAGACCCAGTACTTC. This sequence encodes CSALFGTGGYETQYF.

In this sample, this clonotype turned up a few times. The chain has TRBV5-1 and TRBJ2-2; tentatively, D is TRBD1 (5 bases). Germline V gives CDR1 SGHRS, CDR2 YFSETQ. The V and J ends lost 2 bases and 0 bases respectively, with 8 bases between them. CDR3 length equals 15 residues. CDR3 DNA: TGCGCCAGCAGCTTTAGGGGATCGAACACCGGGGAGCTGTTTTTT. This codes for CASSFRGSNTGELFF.

This rearrangement joins TRBV7-2 to TRBJ2-5, with D possibly TRBD2 on 6 matching bases. Germline V CDR1 and CDR2: SGHTA, FQGNSA. This CDR3 has 14 residues. V lost 0 bases to trimming and J lost 4 bases, with 9 bases between them. CDR3 protein: CASSLARDRETQYF. The CDR3 DNA reads TGTGCCAGCAGCTTAGCGCGGGATAGAGAGACCCAGTACTTC.

The chain couples TRBV6-6 to TRBJ1-1; tentatively, D is TRBD1 (5 bases). The germline V gene has CDR1 MNHNY and CDR2 SVGAGI (reference sequence). There are 17 residues in the CDR3. V was pared by 1 base and J by 3 bases, with 18 bases between. The CDR3 DNA is TGTGCCAGCAGTTACTTTCGCCCCCGGGGAGGGGACACTGAAGCTTTCTTT. The encoded protein is CASSYFRPRGGDTEAFF.

Comment on this clonotype: At one boundary the junction diverges from the germline segment, which might be a read error. This chain connects TRBV6-5 to TRBJ1-5; D not resolved. The CDR3 has 13 amino acids. Germline CDR1 reads MNHEY; CDR2 reads SVGAGI. Here the CDR3 DNA reads TGTGCCAGCAGTTACTCTAGCGATCAGCCCCAGCATTTT. It encodes CASSYSSDQPQHF.

The chain is built from TRBV12-3 or TRBV12-4 and TRBJ1-2; no clear D gene. The CDR3 consists of 14 residues. The germline V and J ends were trimmed by 3 bases and 4 bases, with 12 bases remaining between them. CDR3 residues: CASSFPPGRYGYTF. The CDR3 nucleotides are TGTGCCAGCAGTTTTCCCCCAGGTCGCTATGGCTACACCTTC.

Only a few counts were recorded for this clonotype. The chain couples TRBV4-3 to TRBJ1-4; 8 bases match TRBD1. Germline V gene lookup returns CDR1 LGHNA and CDR2 YSLEER. J gave up 3 bases and V 4 bases, and 1 base lay outside the gene matches. The CDR3 length is 14 residues. Here the CDR3 reads CASSLDRANEKLFF. The CDR3 nucleotides read TGCGCCAGCAGCCTGGACAGGGCTAATGAAAAACTGTTTTTT.

This clonotype was observed at least ten times. The rearrangement uses TRBV5-1 and TRBJ2-6; D perhaps matches TRBD1 (7 bases). The CDR3 spans 14 residues. Germline V gene sequence: CDR1 SGHRS, CDR2 YFSETQ. V was pared by 9 bases and J by 0 bases, with 10 bases between. The CDR3 coding sequence is TGCGCCACGCGGGACAGCTCTGGGGCCAACGTCCTGACTTTC. It encodes CATRDSSGANVLTF.

J is TRBJ1-1 and V is TRBV21-1; TRBD1, the D gene given by the table, was not confirmed from the DNA. TRBV21-1 is a listed pseudogene. This CDR3 contains 15 residues. The DNA of the CDR3 is TGTGCCAGCAGCAAAGAGGGGGGGACAGGATCCGAAGCTTTCTTT. Amino acid sequence: CASSKEGGTGSEAFF.

The table lists this clonotype with a few counts. The rearrangement uses TRBV3-1 and TRBJ2-2; 8 nucleotides match TRBD2. The CDR3 spans 16 residues. Germline trimming cut 2 bases from V and 2 bases from J; bases unmatched to any gene: 4. CDR1 is LGHDT, CDR2 YNNKEL, per germline (reference sequence). CDR3 sequence reads: CASSQRGGDNTGELFF. CDR3 in DNA: TGTGCCAGCAGCCAACGGGGGGGTGACAACACCGGGGAGCTGTTTTTT.

This clonotype came up a few times. The chain recombines TRBV27 with TRBJ1-2; no clear D gene. The CDR3 runs to 12 residues. The V and J ends lost 6 bases and 6 bases respectively, with 11 bases between them. Germline CDR1 reads MNHEY; CDR2 reads SMNVEV (reference sequence). The CDR3 loop is CASRVGSHGYTF. The CDR3 DNA sequence: TGTGCCAGCAGGGTAGGAAGCCATGGCTACACCTTC.

This chain links TRBV6-6 with TRBJ1-5; D is unclear. The CDR3 extends over 13 amino acids. Germline CDR1 and CDR2: MNHNY and SVGAGI (reference sequence). V was cut by 3 bases and J by 7 bases, with 10 bases left in between. The CDR3 bases are TGTGCCAGCAGTTATGGCTTGGGGCAGCCCCAGCATTTT. The encoded protein is CASSYGLGQPQHF.

The chain links TRBV6-5 to TRBJ2-1, with 8 bases lining up with TRBD1. The CDR3 length is 15 residues. V lost 5 bases, J lost 8 bases, and 11 bases stayed unmatched. The germline gives CDR1 MNHEY, CDR2 SVGAGI. The CDR3 is CASSRRGGQGDEQFF. The CDR3 DNA sequence: TGTGCCAGCAGTAGACGGGGAGGACAGGGAGATGAGCAGTTCTTC.

V gene TRBV18 combines with J gene TRBJ2-1, with 11 bases that match TRBD2. The CDR3 sequence is 16 residues long. Per germline, CDR1 KGHSH and CDR2 LQKENI. The V gene end was trimmed by 0 bases and the J gene end by 9 bases; junction bases not matched to a gene: 7. CDR3 loop: CASSPPLAGGRGEQFF. CDR3 coding DNA: TGTGCCAGCTCACCACCGTTAGCGGGGGGGCGCGGTGAGCAGTTCTTC.

Many counts were recorded for this clonotype. V and J are TRBV4-1 and TRBJ2-3, with 10 bases identical to TRBD1. The trim removed 6 bases at V and 3 bases at J, leaving 3 bases unmatched. The CDR3 is 14 amino acids. Germline V CDR1 and CDR2: MGHRA, YSYEKL. The CDR3, as DNA: TGCGCCAGCAGGGACAGGGGGTTGACAGATACGCAGTATTTT. Its protein product is CASRDRGLTDTQYF.

In this sample, this clonotype turned up a few times. The V call is TRBV5-5, the J call TRBJ2-3, with D possibly being TRBD1 (5 bases). The CDR3 has 15 amino acids. Trimming removed 4 bases at V and 7 bases at J, with 19 bases between. Germline CDR1 and CDR2: SGHKS and YYEKEE (reference sequence). In DNA, the CDR3 is TGTGCCAGCAGCCTCAGGGTGGCAGTCATGAATACGCAGTATTTT. This codes for CASSLRVAVMNTQYF.

This clonotype has a handful of counts. This sequence joins TRBV10-3 and TRBJ2-3; TRBD2 matches at 10 bases. Per germline, CDR1 ENHRY and CDR2 SYGVKD. The CDR3 length is 16 residues. V lost 3 bases to trimming and J lost 10 bases; unmatched junction nucleotides: 13. The CDR3: CAISDPTSGETYSQYF. The DNA of the CDR3 is TGTGCCATCAGTGATCCTACTAGCGGGGAAACCTATTCGCAGTATTTT.

The chain recombines TRBV18 with TRBJ1-3, with D perhaps matching TRBD1 (5 bases). V was trimmed by 4 bases and J by 4 bases, leaving 20 bases between them. The CDR3 totals 17 residues. CDR1 is KGHSH, CDR2 LQKENI, per germline. The chain's CDR3 is CASSLGQGMGSGNTIYF. CDR3 nucleotides: TGTGCCAGCTCACTCGGTCAGGGAATGGGATCCGGAAACACCATATATTTT.

In this sample, this clonotype turned up a few times. The chain has TRBV7-8 and TRBJ2-5, with 13 bases identical to TRBD2. The CDR3 is made up of 16 amino acids. Germline V gene sequence: CDR1 SGHVS, CDR2 FQNEAQ. With 2 bases clipped from V and 8 bases from J, the junction kept 8 bases outside the gene matches. CDR3 sequence reads: CASSLTSGGARRTQYF. The CDR3 nucleotides are TGTGCCAGCAGCTTAACTAGCGGGGGGGCTCGGCGAACCCAGTACTTC. Looking up the rest from reference TRBV7-8 and TRBJ2-5 gives the full variable domain: GAGVSQSPRYKVAKRGQDVALRCDPISGHVSLFWYQQALGQGPEFLTYFQNEAQLDKSGLPSDRFFAERPEGSVSTLKIQRTQQEDSAVYLCASSLTSGGARRTQYFGPGTRLLVL.

The V and J genes are TRBV7-9 and TRBJ2-1; TRBD2 matches 11 bases. The junction had 7 bases not matched to a gene; V was cut back by 5 bases and J by 1 base. The germline gives CDR1 SEHNR, CDR2 FQNEAQ (reference sequence). The length of the CDR3 is 17 residues. DNA of the CDR3: TGTGCCAGCAGCGTAATTAGCGGGGGGGCTTCCTACAATGAGCAGTTCTTC. It is translated as CASSVISGGASYNEQFF.

V gene TRBV13 combines with J gene TRBJ1-2; no firm D call. The V end lost 5 bases, the J end lost 4 bases, and 17 bases lay between the germline ends. Looked up from germline, CDR1 is PRHDT and CDR2 is FYEKMQ (reference sequence). The CDR3 extends over 15 amino acids. The CDR3 DNA follows: TGTGCCAGCAGCCAATTTCCAGGTTTTAGCTATGGCTACACCTTC. Amino acid sequence: CASSQFPGFSYGYTF.

The gene calls are TRBV15 and TRBJ2-1, with D perhaps TRBD2 (6 bases). V lost 9 bases to trimming and J lost 4 bases, with 22 bases between them. CDR1 LNHNV and CDR2 YYDKDF come from the germline V gene (reference sequence). The CDR3 is 16 amino acids. CDR3 in DNA: TGTGCCACAGGCGGACGTCGATGGCGGGGTTACAATGAGCAGTTCTTC. Protein: CATGGRRWRGYNEQFF.

This clonotype was found a few times. This chain uses TRBV5-1 with TRBJ2-5, with 13 bases fitting TRBD2. Unmatched junction bases numbered 10, after V lost 4 bases and J lost 7 bases. This CDR3 is built from 16 residues. In germline, CDR1 is SGHRS, CDR2 YFSETQ. DNA for the CDR3: TGCGCCAGCAGCGCGCCGGGACTAGCGGGGTCTCGGACCCAGTACTTC. Translated: CASSAPGLAGSRTQYF.